This T cell receptor (beta chain) appears in the sequencing data of a study of shared clonotypes between healthy human individuals. Across the whole study: Donor composition was a couple of women and a few men, aged 18 to 49.

In the CD4+ fraction, cells were divided into CD45RA+ naive and CD45RA-negative memory subsets. Original handling: ImmunoSEQ junction-only sequences lacked quality scores, so their filtering differed. Method: immunoSEQ multiplex PCR; TCRdb's copy keeps in-frame clones and lacks some. Clone size and the V and J calls come from that table; the DNA yielded D and trimming. Of 500,000 or so clones in the sample, around 95% were seen once. V lost 7 bases, J lost 5 bases, and 11 bases lay in between. There are 12 residues in the CDR3. The V gene's germline CDR1 is MDHEN and CDR2 SYDVKM. This TCR was recovered from a woman in her twenties or thirties in good health. The J gene is TRBJ1-2, the V gene TRBV28; D remains ambiguous. The sequencing input was naive CD4+ T cells sorted from blood. Subset described: CD45RA+ positively selected. CDR3: CASTSKGYGYTF. The CDR3 DNA reads as TGTGCCAGCACCTCAAAGGGATATGGCTACACCTTC.